The next 21 T cell receptor beta chains were all read from a single sample in a study of CD8+CD57+ T cells in acquired aplastic anemia. Profiling that covered TCR beta VDJ and CDR3 relied on genomic DNA as its template. TCRdb independently ran MiXCR on the reads; one entry per CDR3 protein. The profile shows about 180,000 distinct CDR3 sequences, around half of them singletons. Sample: sorted CD4+, CD8+, or CD8+CD57+ T cells (not recorded which) from PBMCs. The receptors were sampled from a human donor in good health.

This clonotype was observed many times. This chain joins TRBV19 and TRBJ2-1; D is possibly TRBD1 or TRBD2 (5 bases each). Germline CDR1 reads LNHDA; CDR2 reads SQIVND (reference sequence). V was clipped by 4 bases and J by 4 bases, with 11 bases between them. This CDR3 is 14 amino acids long. CDR3 bases: TGTGCCAGTAGTACGGGACCCATATACAATGAGCAGTTCTTC. Translation: CASSTGPIYNEQFF.

This clonotype has at least ten counts. The rearrangement links TRBV6-1 to TRBJ2-5; TRBD2 matches 14 bases. J gave up 5 bases and V 6 bases, and 2 bases lay outside the gene matches. Looked up from germline, CDR1 is MNHNS and CDR2 is SASEGT. The CDR3 totals 14 residues. For the CDR3, the DNA is TGTGCCAGCAGGAGACTAGCGGGAGGGGAGACCCAGTACTTC. As protein: CASRRLAGGETQYF.

This chain connects TRBV13 to TRBJ2-7; 11 positions match TRBD2. This CDR3 has 16 amino acids. Germline trimming cut 2 bases from V and 6 bases from J; bases unmatched to any gene: 9. CDR1 is PRHDT, CDR2 FYEKMQ, per germline (reference sequence). CDR3 loop: CASSLSLAGAYGEQYF. For the CDR3, the DNA is TGTGCCAGCAGCTTATCACTAGCGGGAGCCTACGGCGAGCAGTACTTC.

V and J are TRBV29-1 and TRBJ2-7; tentative D call: TRBD1 (5 bases). Germline-derived CDR1 and CDR2 are SQVTM and ANQGSEA. This CDR3 is 16 amino acids long. The V end was cut by 0 bases, the J end by 3 bases, with 18 bases between. The CDR3 nucleotides read TGCAGCGTTGAAGACGGTGGGGCGCTCCCCCACTACGAGCAGTACTTC. Residues: CSVEDGGALPHYEQYF.

This clonotype was counted at least ten times. This rearrangement joins TRBV20-1 to TRBJ2-1, with 8 bases that match TRBD2. CDR1 and CDR2 from the germline V gene are DFQATT and SNEGSKA (reference sequence). With 3 bases clipped from V and 0 bases from J, the junction kept 7 bases outside the gene matches. The CDR3 is made up of 16 amino acids. The CDR3 coding sequence is TGCAGTGCTAGTCGGGCGGGAGGTAGCTCCTACAATGAGCAGTTCTTC. It specifies CSASRAGGSSYNEQFF.

This sequence joins TRBV19 and TRBJ1-6; TRBD1 aligns across 7 bases. The CDR3 runs 15 residues. V lost 6 bases, J lost 10 bases, and 12 bases stayed unmatched. Per germline, CDR1 LNHDA and CDR2 SQIVND (reference sequence). The CDR3 region has the DNA TGTGCCAGTAGGAATCAGGGGGTAGTAGGCTCACCCCTCCACTTT. Translated, it gives CASRNQGVVGSPLHF.

As regards this clonotype: The CDR3 does not end in the conserved phenylalanine or tryptophan, so this is likely a read error. The V and J genes are TRBV5-4 and TRBJ1-6; possible D gene TRBD1, 6 bases. Trimming removed 0 bases at V and 10 bases at J, with 11 bases between. CDR1 is SGHNT and CDR2 is YYREEE in the germline V gene (reference sequence). The CDR3 extends over 14 amino acids. In DNA, the CDR3 is TGTGCCAGCAGCTTGGAGGGGGGAGGGTCACCCCTCCACCTT. This encodes CASSLEGGGSPLHL.

This clonotype was observed at least ten times. The chain has TRBV11-2 and TRBJ1-6, with TRBD1 identical over 7 bases. Germline V gene lookup returns CDR1 SGHAT and CDR2 FQNNGV. The junction had 13 bases not matched to a gene; V was cut back by 2 bases and J by 3 bases. The CDR3 runs 19 residues. The CDR3 sequence is CASSLRIKTGKNYNSPLHF. DNA for the CDR3: TGTGCCAGCAGCTTACGGATTAAGACAGGGAAAAACTATAATTCACCCCTCCACTTT. Variable domain in full (rest from reference TRBV11-2 and TRBJ1-6): EAGVAQSPRYKIIEKRQSVAFWCNPISGHATLYWYQQILGQGPKLLIQFQNNGVVDDSQLPKDRFSAERLKGVDSTLKIQPAKLEDSAVYLCASSLRIKTGKNYNSPLHFGNGTRLTVT.

The rearrangement uses TRBV9 and TRBJ1-1, with 7 bases matching TRBD1. CDR3 length equals 15 residues. Germline V gene sequence: CDR1 SGDLS, CDR2 YYNGEE. The V segment lost 0 bases and the J segment 8 bases; nucleotides outside the gene matches: 10. The CDR3 DNA reads TGTGCCAGCAGCGTAGGATCGGATGGCAGGGGGGAAGCTTTCTTT. Encoded protein: CASSVGSDGRGEAFF.

The V and J genes are TRBV5-1 and TRBJ2-1; 11 positions agree with TRBD2. J lost 6 bases, V lost 2 bases, and 1 base had no gene match. The CDR3 contains 14 residues. Germline CDR1 SGHRS, CDR2 YFSETQ. CDR3: CASSFTSGSNEQFF. CDR3 nucleotides: TGCGCCAGCAGCTTTACTAGCGGGAGCAATGAGCAGTTCTTC.

Concerning this clonotype itself: A clone one base away is much larger, so this may be a read error. This chain connects TRBV4-2 to TRBJ2-1, with D possibly matching TRBD2 (5 bases). The CDR3 sequence is 16 residues long. CDR1 and CDR2 (germline): LGHNA, YNFKEQ. The CDR3 spells CASSQEMLTMYNEQIF. CDR3 coding DNA: TGTGCCAGCAGCCAAGAAATGCTGACTATGTACAATGAGCAGATCTTC.

This rearrangement joins TRBV29-1 to TRBJ2-2; D gene unclear. V lost 8 bases and J 3 bases, leaving 19 bases between the germline ends. Looked up from germline, CDR1 is SQVTM and CDR2 is ANQGSEA. The CDR3 has 15 amino acids. This chain's CDR3 is CSPRAYFRYTGELFF. CDR3 coding DNA: TGCAGCCCCCGGGCGTACTTTCGGTACACCGGGGAGCTGTTTTTT.

The chain is built from TRBV29-1 and TRBJ1-2; 7 positions agree with TRBD1. The CDR3 is 15 amino acids. CDR1 is SQVTM and CDR2 is ANQGSEA in the germline V gene. V shed 7 bases and J 4 bases; nucleotides not matched to a gene: 15. The CDR3 region is CSALHHRGRGYGYTF. CDR3 in DNA: TGCAGCGCTCTACACCACAGGGGTCGTGGCTATGGCTACACCTTC. The whole variable domain, filled in from reference TRBV29-1 and TRBJ1-2, reads SAVISQKPSRDICQRGTSLTIQCQVDSQVTMMFWYRQQPGQSLTLIATANQGSEATYESGFVIDKFPISRPNLTFSTLTVSNMSPEDSSIYLCSALHHRGRGYGYTFGSGTRLTVV.

The CDR3 protein is CASSTAGFDTQYF. CDR3 bases: TGTGCCAGTTCCACCGCAGGGTTTGATACGCAGTATTTT. The V gene is TRBV7-3, the J gene TRBJ2-3, with a weak D call TRBD1 (5 bases). V dropped 9 bases and J dropped 6 bases, with 16 bases sitting between them. The CDR3 spans 13 residues. Germline V gives CDR1 SGHTA, CDR2 FQGTGA.

This clonotype was recorded at least ten times. The DNA for the CDR3 is TGCAGTGCACGCGACCGGGGGAACGCTGGAAACACCATATATTTT. Translating it yields CSARDRGNAGNTIYF. V gene TRBV20-1 combines with J gene TRBJ1-3; D perhaps matches TRBD1 (5 bases). Per the germline V gene, CDR1 is DFQATT and CDR2 is SNEGSKA (reference sequence). V was shortened by 6 bases and J by 2 bases, with 17 bases between the two germline ends. This CDR3 spans 15 amino acids.

This clonotype was observed many times. The chain joins TRBV6-4 to TRBJ1-2; a possible D gene is TRBD1 (5 bases). The V end was cut by 8 bases, the J end by 3 bases, with 13 bases between. This CDR3 has 13 amino acids. CDR1 is MRHNA, CDR2 SNTAGT, per germline. CDR3 residues: CASGSRGDYGYTF. CDR3 bases: TGTGCCAGCGGATCGCGGGGGGACTATGGCTACACCTTC.

The V gene is TRBV7-9, the J gene TRBJ2-5; no reliable D call. The V end lost 5 bases, the J end lost 7 bases, and 11 bases lay between the germline ends. Germline V gene data show CDR1 as SEHNR and CDR2 as FQNEAQ (reference sequence). The CDR3 loop spans 12 amino acids. The CDR3 nucleotides are TGTGCCAGCAGCCGTCCCCTAGGGACCCAGTACTTC. Translation: CASSRPLGTQYF.

This clonotype was seen repeatedly, ten times or more. This sequence joins TRBV7-3 and TRBJ2-3; 10 bases align to TRBD2. The length of the CDR3 is 16 residues. V was pared by 3 bases and J by 5 bases, with 8 bases of the junction left unmatched. Germline CDR1 reads SGHTA; CDR2 reads FQGTGA. CDR3 coding DNA: TGTGCCAGCAGCTTGTCGGCTAGCGGGAGTGTAGATACGCAGTATTTT. This gives the protein CASSLSASGSVDTQYF.

This clonotype was observed at least ten times. The CDR3 spells CSVAHFTDTQYF. DNA for the CDR3: TGCAGCGTTGCGCACTTCACAGATACGCAGTATTTT. The genes are TRBV29-1 and TRBJ2-3; no clear D. V was trimmed by 4 bases and J by 2 bases, leaving 7 bases between them. This CDR3 spans 12 amino acids. The V gene's germline CDR1 is SQVTM and CDR2 ANQGSEA.

The chain joins TRBV11-1 to TRBJ2-1, with 9 bases fitting TRBD2. This CDR3 has 15 residues. Germline V gene lookup returns CDR1 SGHAT and CDR2 FQDESV (reference sequence). V trimming: 1 base; J trimming: 4 bases; junction bases outside the gene matches: 2. CDR3 in amino acids: CASSLGLAEYNEQFF. The CDR3 DNA reads as TGTGCCAGCAGCTTAGGACTAGCGGAGTACAATGAGCAGTTCTTC.

This clonotype was counted ten times or more. V usage is TRBV12-3 or TRBV12-4 and J usage is TRBJ2-7, with a possible D match to TRBD1 (5 bases). This CDR3 region has 15 residues. The ends were cut back, 4 bases at V and 6 bases at J, with 19 bases in the middle. In DNA, the CDR3 is TGTGCCAGCAGTTCCTTCCCGATCTCCCAGGGCGAGCAGTACTTC. Protein product: CASSSFPISQGEQYF.